This TCR beta chain was recorded in a study of T cell responses to AZD1222 COVID-19 vaccine. Study-level results: The sample set comprised mostly white British donors with more females, and clonal diversity was possibly underestimated.

Libraries were prepared by immunoSEQ multiplex PCR; TCRdb keeps only in-frame clonotypes and omits some of them. The sample shows some 130,000 clones, around 90% of them seen only once. About this clone itself: Its antigen remains unidentified. An end of the junction does not agree with germline; a read error may underlie this.

This clonotype was sampled from an adult in good health. Material: peripheral blood, obtained on day 0 of AZD1222 vaccination.

Written as DNA, the CDR3 is TGTGCCAGCAGCGTAGCGGGGACAGGGCCCTACAATGAGCAGTTCTTC. This gives the protein CASSVAGTGPYNEQFF. V and J are TRBV7-2 and TRBJ2-1, with D possibly being TRBD1 (9 bases). There are 16 residues in the CDR3. Germline V gene sequence: CDR1 SGHTA, CDR2 FQGNSA.